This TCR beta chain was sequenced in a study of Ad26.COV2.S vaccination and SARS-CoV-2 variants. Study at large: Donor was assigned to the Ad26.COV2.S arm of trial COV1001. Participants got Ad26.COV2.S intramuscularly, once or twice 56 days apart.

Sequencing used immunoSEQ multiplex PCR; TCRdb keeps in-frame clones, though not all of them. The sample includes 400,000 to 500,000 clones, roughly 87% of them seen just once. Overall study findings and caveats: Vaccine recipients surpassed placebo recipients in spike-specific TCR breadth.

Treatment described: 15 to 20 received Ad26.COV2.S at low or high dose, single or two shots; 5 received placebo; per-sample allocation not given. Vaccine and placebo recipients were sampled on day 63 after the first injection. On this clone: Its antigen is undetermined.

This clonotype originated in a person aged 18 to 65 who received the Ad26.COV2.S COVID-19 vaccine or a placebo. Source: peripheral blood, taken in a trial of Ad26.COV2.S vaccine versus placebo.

CDR3 amino acids: CASSYERGELETQYF. The CDR3 nucleotides are TGTGCCAGCAGTTACGAGCGGGGGGAGCTGGAGACCCAGTACTTC. The chain uses TRBV6-5 and TRBJ2-5, with 9 bases lining up with TRBD2. V lost 2 bases and J lost 5; bases outside the gene matches: 6. This CDR3 spans 15 amino acids. Germline V gene sequence: CDR1 MNHEY, CDR2 SVGAGI.